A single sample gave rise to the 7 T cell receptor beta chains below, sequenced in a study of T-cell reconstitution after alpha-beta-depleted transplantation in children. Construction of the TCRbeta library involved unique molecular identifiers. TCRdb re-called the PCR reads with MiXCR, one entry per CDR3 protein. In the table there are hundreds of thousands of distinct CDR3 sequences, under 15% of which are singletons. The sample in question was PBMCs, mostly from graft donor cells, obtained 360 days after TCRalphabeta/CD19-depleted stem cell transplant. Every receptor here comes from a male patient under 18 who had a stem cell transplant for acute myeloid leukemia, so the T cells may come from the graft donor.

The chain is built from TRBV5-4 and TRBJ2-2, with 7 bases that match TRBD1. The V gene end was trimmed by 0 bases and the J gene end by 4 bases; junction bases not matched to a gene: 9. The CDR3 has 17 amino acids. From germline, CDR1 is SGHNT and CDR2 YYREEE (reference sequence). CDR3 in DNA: TGTGCCAGCAGCTTGGGAGGGACAGCCCCTTCCACCGGGGAGCTGTTTTTT. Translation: CASSLGGTAPSTGELFF. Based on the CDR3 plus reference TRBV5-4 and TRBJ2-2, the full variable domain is ETGVTQSPTHLIKTRGQQVTLRCSSQSGHNTVSWYQQALGQGPQFIFQYYREEENGRGNFPPRFSGLQFPNYSSELNVNALELDDSALYLCASSLGGTAPSTGELFFGEGSRLTVL.

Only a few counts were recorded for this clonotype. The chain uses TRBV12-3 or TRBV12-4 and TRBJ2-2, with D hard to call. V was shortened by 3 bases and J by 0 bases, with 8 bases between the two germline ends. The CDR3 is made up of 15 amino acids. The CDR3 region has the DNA TGTGCCAGCAGTTTGACCGGTTCGAACACCGGGGAGCTGTTTTTT. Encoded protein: CASSLTGSNTGELFF.

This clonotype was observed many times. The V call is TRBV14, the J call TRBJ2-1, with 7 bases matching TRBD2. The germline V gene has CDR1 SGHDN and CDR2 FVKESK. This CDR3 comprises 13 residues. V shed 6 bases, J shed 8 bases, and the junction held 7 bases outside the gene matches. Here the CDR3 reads CASRGRETYEQFF. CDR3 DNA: TGTGCCAGCAGGGGGCGGGAGACCTATGAGCAGTTCTTC. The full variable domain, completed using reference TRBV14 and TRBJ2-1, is EAGVTQFPSHSVIEKGQTVTLRCDPISGHDNLYWYRRVMGKEIKFLLHFVKESKQDESGMPNNRFLAERTGGTYSTLKVQPAELEDSGVYFCASRGRETYEQFFGPGTRLTVL.

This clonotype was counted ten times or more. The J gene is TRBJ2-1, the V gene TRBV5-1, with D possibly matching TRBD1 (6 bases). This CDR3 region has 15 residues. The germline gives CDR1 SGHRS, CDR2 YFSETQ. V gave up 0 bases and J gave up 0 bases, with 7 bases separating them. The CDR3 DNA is TGCGCCAGCAGCTTGGGGACAGACTCCTACAATGAGCAGTTCTTC. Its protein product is CASSLGTDSYNEQFF.

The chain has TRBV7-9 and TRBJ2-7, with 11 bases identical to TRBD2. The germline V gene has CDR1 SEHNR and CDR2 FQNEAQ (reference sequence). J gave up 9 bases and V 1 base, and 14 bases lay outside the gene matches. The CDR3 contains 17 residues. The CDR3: CASSLGVGTSGLTRQYF. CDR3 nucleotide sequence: TGTGCCAGCAGCTTAGGGGTTGGGACTAGCGGCCTTACGCGGCAGTACTTC.

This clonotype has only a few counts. The CDR3: CATSPGDGYGYTF. CDR3 DNA: TGTGCCACCAGCCCTGGCGACGGGTATGGCTACACCTTC. The chain combines TRBV15 with TRBJ1-2; no reliable D call. Germline-derived CDR1 and CDR2 are LNHNV and YYDKDF (reference sequence). This CDR3 is built from 13 residues. V was cut by 5 bases and J by 5 bases, with 12 bases left in between.

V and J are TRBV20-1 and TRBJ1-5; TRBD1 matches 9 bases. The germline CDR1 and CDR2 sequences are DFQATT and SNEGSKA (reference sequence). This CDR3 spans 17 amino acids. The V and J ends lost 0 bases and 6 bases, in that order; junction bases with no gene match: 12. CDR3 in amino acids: CSARDPEFTGGPQPQHF. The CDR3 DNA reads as TGCAGTGCTAGAGATCCCGAATTTACAGGGGGCCCTCAGCCCCAGCATTTT.